This T cell receptor beta chain was identified in a study of T-cell memory formation after mild COVID-19 (dated by TCRdb to the early 2020s). Background on the whole study: TCR sequence clusters from the two donors were largely donor specific. In a couple of donors, T-cell clones that expanded and contracted after mild COVID-19 were tracked by sequencing TCRalpha and TCRbeta repertoires over time. Two young, previously healthy adult volunteers, one female and one male, were included in the cohort.

For this clonotype: Its cognate antigen has yet to be identified. The input lacks base qualities; no much larger clone sits a single base away.

Taken from cysteine to phenylalanine, the CDR3 has 14 residues. Left in the record is the CDR3 DNA by itself, 42 bases read in frame from the first base. V trim: 0 bases; J trim: 6 bases; unmatched bases: 3. Taken from the germline V gene (reference sequence), the CDR1 and CDR2 loops are DFQATT and SNEGSKA. Overall study outcomes, separate from this receptor: Whether the second-wave clones peaking on day 37 were SARS-CoV-2 specific was not confirmed. Some responding clones were found in pre-infection memory, which suggests that pre-existing cross-reactive memory T cells took part in the SARS-CoV-2 response. Clones that contracted from day 15 to 85 showed balanced CD4/CD8 phenotypes, whereas a second wave of clones that expanded from day 15 to 37 leaned towards CD4+. The study covered only two mild cases, and larger cohorts including severe cases with pre-infection samples were considered necessary. Contracting CD4+ clones were located mainly in the CM and EM memory subsets, whereas CD8+ clones were found to be enriched in EMRA.

Ficoll-Paque density gradient centrifugation was used to isolate PBMCs. Sequencing was carried out with an Illumina NovaSeq 6000. Using 5'RACE with constant-segment primers, TCRalpha and TCRbeta cDNA libraries were constructed, with sample barcodes and unique molecular identifiers added in the process. Trizol reagent was used to extract RNA from every sample. The libraries were amplified in two PCR steps, and the second step added a second sample barcode and Illumina TruSeq adapters. Sequencing of libraries was performed on an Illumina NovaSeq with 2 x 150 bp paired-end reads. The authors processed their data as follows. The reads were demultiplexed and collapsed into UMI-guided consensus sequences using migec v1.2.7. With mixcr v2.1.11, UMI consensuses were aligned to TRA and TRB V and J templates and assembled into clonotypes. Clonotypes were classified as expanded or contracted when called significant by both edgeR and NoisET, with noise models trained on biological replicates. edgeR calls used a false discovery rate-adjusted p below 0.01 and a log2 fold-change threshold of 1. As an exploratory analysis of dynamics, PCA with hierarchical clustering was applied to max-normalized trajectories of the 1000 most abundant clonotypes. Separately sequenced CD4+ and CD8+ repertoires were used to assign the CD4 or CD8 phenotype of responding clones. Using fastp trimming at Q25 and MiXCR clonotype assembly, TCRdb reanalyzed the public sequencing data and kept in-frame beta chains. Rows are unified per CDR3 protein, each entry keeping the most common DNA and genes. The V and J calls come from TCRdb's annotation, not from the publication. The table for this sample lists about 400,000 distinct CDR3 sequences; 15% to 20% of them were counted only once. Clones ranked in the top ten supply around a fifth of the sample.

Rearrangement joined TRBV20-1 to TRBJ2-3; 10 bases in between match TRBD2. This TCR came from a man aged 18 to 35 who had mild COVID-19 (a few samples of this study predate the infection). The sample titles of this study are shuffled in the database, so cell type and time point are left out; the donor was told from shared clones. Sequencing input: PBMCs or a T cell subset sorted from them (not recorded which). The encoded CDR3 is CSARDETSGDTQYF. The nucleotides read TGCAGTGCTAGAGATGAGACTAGCGGGGATACGCAGTATTTT.